The TCR beta chain under discussion was sequenced for a study of OX40 agonist ivuxolimab in advanced cancers. Looking at the study overall: Ivuxolimab was an agonistic, fully human IgG2 monoclonal antibody directed against OX40 (CD134), a costimulatory receptor. The paper reports the monotherapy dose-escalation portion (N of about 51 patients) of the phase I ivuxolimab trial. Intravenous ivuxolimab was administered to patients every 2 weeks at six dose levels: 0.01, 0.1, 0.3, 1.5, 3 and 10 mg/kg. Patients were allowed to have had prior anti-PD-1, anti-PD-L1 or anti-CTLA-4 therapy, and around 41% of the dose-escalation patients had previously received checkpoint inhibitors. A male proportion of 82.7% and a mean age of about 60 years, ranging from 23 to 79, were recorded for the dose-escalation cohort. Peripheral TCRbeta sequencing aimed to test whether ivuxolimab altered TCR sequence diversity and caused clonal T-cell expansion. Three dose-escalation patients achieved partial responses, one with hepatocellular carcinoma and two with cutaneous melanoma. Among the roughly 50 dose-escalation patients, around 19 had hepatocellular carcinoma, about 15 melanoma, 9 renal cell carcinoma and 9 head and neck cancer.

CDR1 and CDR2 (SGDLS, YYNGEE) derive from the germline V gene. Unmatched junction bases come to 14, with V trimmed by 5 bases and J by 5 bases. The CDR3 runs 16 amino acids, cysteine and phenylalanine included. CDR3 DNA only is kept here, 48 bases in frame from base 1. Study-wide conclusions, independent of this receptor: At doses of 0.1 to 3.0 mg/kg, clonal expansion of both CD4+ and CD8+ blood T cells was observed from baseline to week 6. Low levels of normalized T-cell clonal expansion were also seen in some nonresponding patients. After ivuxolimab, expanded clones were on average more numerous among CD8+ T cells than among CD4+ T cells. In the 0.1-3.0 mg/kg groups, partial responders had among the lowest normalized peripheral clonal expansion, particularly in CD8+ T cells. The antigen specificity of the peripheral T cells that underwent clonal expansion was not determined.

Genomic DNA was isolated from the sorted cells so that the TCRbeta CDR3 region could be sequenced. The immunoSEQ Assay was used to sequence the TCRbeta CDR3 regions. The table comes from immuneACCESS by way of TCRdb, which keeps in-frame sequences with V and J called. Part of the clones is missing from these tables; in studies checked, under half for an unresolved V gene and the rest for unknown reasons. Here the sample has 50,000 to 65,000 clones; around 88% occur a single time. Around 0.79% of the sample goes to the ten largest clones. Patients with autoimmune disease history or receiving systemic immunosuppression were excluded from the trial. Peripheral blood for TCR sequencing was drawn from every dose cohort at baseline, at cycle 4 day 1 and at cycle 7 day 1. The samples were taken from a phase I, first-in-human, multicenter, open-label dose-escalation trial of ivuxolimab. The trial enrolled adults with locally advanced or metastatic head and neck squamous cell, hepatocellular, melanoma or renal cell carcinoma. Before TCR sequencing, CD4+ T cells and CD8+ T cells from peripheral blood were sorted into separate populations.

In the case of this clone: Its antigen remains unidentified. No qualities accompany the bases; no much larger clone lies one base away.

Recombination joined TRBV9 with TRBJ1-2; 8 middle bases align to TRBD1. This TCR was recovered from an adult with an advanced solid tumor such as melanoma, head and neck, liver or kidney cancer. The sample here was CD4+ or CD8+ T cells sorted from blood, taken in a trial of the OX40 agonist ivuxolimab. The CDR3: CASSRTGQGATYGYTF. In nucleotides, the sequence is TGTGCCAGCAGTCGGACCGGACAGGGCGCCACTTATGGCTACACCTTC.